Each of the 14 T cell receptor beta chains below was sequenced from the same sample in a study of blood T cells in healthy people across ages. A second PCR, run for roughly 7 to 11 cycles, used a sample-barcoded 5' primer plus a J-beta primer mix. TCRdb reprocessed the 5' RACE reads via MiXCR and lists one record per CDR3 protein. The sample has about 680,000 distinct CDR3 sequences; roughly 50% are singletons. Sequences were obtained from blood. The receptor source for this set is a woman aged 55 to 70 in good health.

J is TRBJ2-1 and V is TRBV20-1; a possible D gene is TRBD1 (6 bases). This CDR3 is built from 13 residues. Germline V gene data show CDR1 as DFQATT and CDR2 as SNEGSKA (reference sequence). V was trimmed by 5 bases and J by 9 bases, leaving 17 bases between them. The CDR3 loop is CSALGAGAGEQFF. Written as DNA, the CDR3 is TGCAGTGCTTTGGGGGCCGGGGCCGGTGAGCAGTTCTTC.

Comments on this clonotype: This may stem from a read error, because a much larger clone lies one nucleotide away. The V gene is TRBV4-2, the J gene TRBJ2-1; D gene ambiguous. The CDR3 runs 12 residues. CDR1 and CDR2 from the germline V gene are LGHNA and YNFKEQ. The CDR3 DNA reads TGTGCCGGCAGCCAACGATACAATGAGCAGTTCTTC. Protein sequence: CAGSQRYNEQFF.

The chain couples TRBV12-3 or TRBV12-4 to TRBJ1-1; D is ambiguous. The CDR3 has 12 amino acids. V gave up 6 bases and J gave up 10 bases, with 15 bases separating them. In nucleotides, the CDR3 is TGTGCCAGCAGCCACCCAATCTGGAGAGCTTTCTTT. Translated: CASSHPIWRAFF.

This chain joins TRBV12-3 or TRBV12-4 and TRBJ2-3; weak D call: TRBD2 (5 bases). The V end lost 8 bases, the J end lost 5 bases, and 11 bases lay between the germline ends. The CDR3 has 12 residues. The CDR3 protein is CASASGLDTQYF. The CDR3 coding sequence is TGTGCCAGCGCGTCGGGGTTAGATACGCAGTATTTT.

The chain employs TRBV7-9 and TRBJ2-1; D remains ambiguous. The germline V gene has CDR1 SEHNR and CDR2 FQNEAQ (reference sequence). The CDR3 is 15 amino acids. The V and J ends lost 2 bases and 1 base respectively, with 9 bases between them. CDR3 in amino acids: CASSLIGGSYNEQFF. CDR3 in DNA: TGTGCCAGCAGCTTAATAGGCGGTTCCTACAATGAGCAGTTCTTC.

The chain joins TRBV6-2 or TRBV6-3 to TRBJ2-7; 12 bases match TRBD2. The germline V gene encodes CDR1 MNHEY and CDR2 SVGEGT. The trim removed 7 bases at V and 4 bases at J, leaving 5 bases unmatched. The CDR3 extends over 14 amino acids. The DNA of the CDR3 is TGTGCCAGCAACCCCGGACTAGCGGGATACGAGCAGTACTTC. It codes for CASNPGLAGYEQYF.

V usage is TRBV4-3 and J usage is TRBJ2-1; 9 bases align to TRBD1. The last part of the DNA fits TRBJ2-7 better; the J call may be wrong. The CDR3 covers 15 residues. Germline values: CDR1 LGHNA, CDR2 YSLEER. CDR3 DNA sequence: TGCGCCAGCAGCCACCGACAGGGGGATTACAATGAGCAGTACTTC. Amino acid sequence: CASSHRQGDYNEQYF.

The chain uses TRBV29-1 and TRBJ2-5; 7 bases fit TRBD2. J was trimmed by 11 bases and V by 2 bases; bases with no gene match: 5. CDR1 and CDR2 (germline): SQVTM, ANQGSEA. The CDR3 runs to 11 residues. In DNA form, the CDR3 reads TGCAGCGTTGAAAAGGGGAGGGCTCAGTACTTC. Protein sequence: CSVEKGRAQYF.

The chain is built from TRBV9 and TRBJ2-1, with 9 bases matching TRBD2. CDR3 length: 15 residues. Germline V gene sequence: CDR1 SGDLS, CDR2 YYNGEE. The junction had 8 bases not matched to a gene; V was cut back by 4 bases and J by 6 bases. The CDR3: CASSPGTSFINEQFF. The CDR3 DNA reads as TGTGCCAGCAGCCCCGGGACTAGCTTTATCAATGAGCAGTTCTTC.

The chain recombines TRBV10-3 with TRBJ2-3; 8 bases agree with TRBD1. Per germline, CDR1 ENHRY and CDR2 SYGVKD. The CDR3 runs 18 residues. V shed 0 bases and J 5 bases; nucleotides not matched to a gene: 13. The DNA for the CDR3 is TGTGCCATCAGTGAGTCCTCCGGACAGGGTGGTTTGATAGATACGCAGTATTTT. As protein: CAISESSGQGGLIDTQYF.

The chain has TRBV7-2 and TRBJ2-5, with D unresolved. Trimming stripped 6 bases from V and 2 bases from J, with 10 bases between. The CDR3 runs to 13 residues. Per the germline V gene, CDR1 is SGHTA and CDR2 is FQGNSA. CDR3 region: CASSQSTQETQYF. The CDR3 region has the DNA TGTGCCAGCAGTCAGTCCACACAAGAGACCCAGTACTTC. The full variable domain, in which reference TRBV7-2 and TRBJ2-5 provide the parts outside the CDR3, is GAGVSQSPSNKVTEKGKDVELRCDPISGHTALYWYRQSLGQGLEFLIYFQGNSAPDKSGLPSDRFSAERTGGSVSTLTIQRTQQEDSAVYLCASSQSTQETQYFGPGTRLLVL.

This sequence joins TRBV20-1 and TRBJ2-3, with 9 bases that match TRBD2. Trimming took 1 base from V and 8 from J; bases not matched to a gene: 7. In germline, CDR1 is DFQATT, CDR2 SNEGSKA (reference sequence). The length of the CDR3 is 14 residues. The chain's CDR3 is CSARGREGRGTQYF. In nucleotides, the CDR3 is TGCAGTGCTAGAGGGCGGGAGGGCCGAGGTACGCAGTATTTT.

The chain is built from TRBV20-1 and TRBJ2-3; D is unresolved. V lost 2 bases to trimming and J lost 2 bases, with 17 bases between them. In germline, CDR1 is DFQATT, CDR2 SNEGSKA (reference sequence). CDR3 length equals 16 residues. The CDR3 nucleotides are TGCAGTGCTAGATCGTGGCTGGGCGGAGACACAGATACGCAGTATTTT. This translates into CSARSWLGGDTDTQYF.

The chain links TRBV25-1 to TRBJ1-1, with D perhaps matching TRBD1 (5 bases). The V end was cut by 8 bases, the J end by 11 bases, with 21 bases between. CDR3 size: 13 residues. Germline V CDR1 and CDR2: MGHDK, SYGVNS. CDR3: CASRDFGTPLAFF. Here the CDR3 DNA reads TGTGCCAGCCGCGATTTCGGGACCCCGCTGGCTTTCTTT.